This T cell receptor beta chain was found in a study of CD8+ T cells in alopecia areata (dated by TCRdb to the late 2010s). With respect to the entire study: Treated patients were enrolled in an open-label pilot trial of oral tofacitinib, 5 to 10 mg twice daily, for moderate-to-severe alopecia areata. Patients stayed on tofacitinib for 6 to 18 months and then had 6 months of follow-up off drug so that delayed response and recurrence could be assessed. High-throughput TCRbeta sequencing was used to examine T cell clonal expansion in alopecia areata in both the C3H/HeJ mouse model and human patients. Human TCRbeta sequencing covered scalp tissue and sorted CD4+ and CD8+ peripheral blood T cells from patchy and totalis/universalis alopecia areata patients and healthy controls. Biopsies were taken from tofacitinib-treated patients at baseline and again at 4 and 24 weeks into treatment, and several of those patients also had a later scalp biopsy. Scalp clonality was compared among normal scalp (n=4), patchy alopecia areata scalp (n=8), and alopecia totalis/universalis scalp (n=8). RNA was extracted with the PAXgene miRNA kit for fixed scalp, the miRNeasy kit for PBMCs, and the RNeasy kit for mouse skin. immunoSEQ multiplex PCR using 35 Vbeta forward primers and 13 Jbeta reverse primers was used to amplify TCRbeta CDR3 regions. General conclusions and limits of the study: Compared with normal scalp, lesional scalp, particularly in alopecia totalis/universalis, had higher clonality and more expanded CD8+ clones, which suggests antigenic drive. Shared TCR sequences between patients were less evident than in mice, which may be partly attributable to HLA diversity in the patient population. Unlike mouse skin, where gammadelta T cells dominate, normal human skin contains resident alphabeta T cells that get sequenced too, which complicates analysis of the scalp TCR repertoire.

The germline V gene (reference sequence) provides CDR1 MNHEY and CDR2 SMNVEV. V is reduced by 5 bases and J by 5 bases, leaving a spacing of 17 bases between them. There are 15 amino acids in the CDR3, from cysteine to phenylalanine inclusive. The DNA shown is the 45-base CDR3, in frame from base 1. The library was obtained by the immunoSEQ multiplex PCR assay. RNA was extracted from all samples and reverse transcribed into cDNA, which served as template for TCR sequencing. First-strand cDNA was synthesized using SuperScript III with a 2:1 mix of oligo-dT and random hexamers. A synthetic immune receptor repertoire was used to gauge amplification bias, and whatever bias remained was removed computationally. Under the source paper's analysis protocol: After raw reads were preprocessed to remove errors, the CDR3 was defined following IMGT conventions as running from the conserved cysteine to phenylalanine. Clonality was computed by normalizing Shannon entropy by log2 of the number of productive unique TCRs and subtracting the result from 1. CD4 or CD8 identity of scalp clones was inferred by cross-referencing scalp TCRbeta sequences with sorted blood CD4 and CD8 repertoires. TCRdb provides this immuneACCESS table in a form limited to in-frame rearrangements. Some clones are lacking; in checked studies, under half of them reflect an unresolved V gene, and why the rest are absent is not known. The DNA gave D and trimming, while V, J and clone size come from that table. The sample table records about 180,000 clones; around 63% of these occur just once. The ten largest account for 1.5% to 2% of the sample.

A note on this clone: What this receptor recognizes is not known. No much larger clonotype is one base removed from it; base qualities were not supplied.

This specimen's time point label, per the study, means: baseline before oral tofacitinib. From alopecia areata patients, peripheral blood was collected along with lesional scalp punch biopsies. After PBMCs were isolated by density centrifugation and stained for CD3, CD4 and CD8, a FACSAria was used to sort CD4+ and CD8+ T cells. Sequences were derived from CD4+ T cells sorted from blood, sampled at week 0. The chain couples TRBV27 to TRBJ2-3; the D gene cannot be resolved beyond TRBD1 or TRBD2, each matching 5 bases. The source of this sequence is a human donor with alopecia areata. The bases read TGTGCCAGCAGTCTTAGGGACGCTAGTATAGATACGCAGTATTTT. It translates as CASSLRDASIDTQYF.